The clone carrying this T cell receptor beta chain was recorded a few times. Trimming took 3 bases from V and 4 from J, leaving 13 bases between them. CDR1 and CDR2 from the germline V gene are SGHDT and YYEEEE. The CDR3 extends over 15 amino acids. Primers: 60 Vbeta forward and 13 Jbeta reverse. Here immunoSEQ multiplex PCR was the method, and the copy in TCRdb shows in-frame clones only, minus some. The sample lists 270,000 or so clones, roughly 90% occurring once. The data were taken from a study of cytomegalovirus exposure and HLA in healthy donors. Whole-study context: A preliminary data release comprised 80 million or so unique TCRs obtained from HLA-typed donors.

The sample comprised PBMCs. The source of this sequence is a man in his forties in good health and CMV-seropositive. The genes are TRBV5-6 and TRBJ2-2; a possible D gene is TRBD2 (5 bases). DNA of the CDR3: TGTGCCAGCAGCTCTACAACTAGGCCCACCGGGGAGCTGTTTTTT. Its translation: CASSSTTRPTGELFF.